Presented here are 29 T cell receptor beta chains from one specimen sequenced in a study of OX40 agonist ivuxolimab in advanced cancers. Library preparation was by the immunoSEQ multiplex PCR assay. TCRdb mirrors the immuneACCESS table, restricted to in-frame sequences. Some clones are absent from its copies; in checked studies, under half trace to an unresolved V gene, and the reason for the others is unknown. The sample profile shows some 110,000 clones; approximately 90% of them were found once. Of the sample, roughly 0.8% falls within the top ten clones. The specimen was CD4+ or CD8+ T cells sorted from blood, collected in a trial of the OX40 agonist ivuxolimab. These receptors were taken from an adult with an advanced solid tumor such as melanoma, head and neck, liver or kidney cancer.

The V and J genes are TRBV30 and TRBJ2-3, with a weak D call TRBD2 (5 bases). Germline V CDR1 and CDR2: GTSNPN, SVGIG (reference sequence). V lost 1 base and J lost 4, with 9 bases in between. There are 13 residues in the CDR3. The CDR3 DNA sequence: TGTGCCTGGAGTGCTAGGGAGCCAGATACGCAGTATTTT. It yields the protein CAWSAREPDTQYF.

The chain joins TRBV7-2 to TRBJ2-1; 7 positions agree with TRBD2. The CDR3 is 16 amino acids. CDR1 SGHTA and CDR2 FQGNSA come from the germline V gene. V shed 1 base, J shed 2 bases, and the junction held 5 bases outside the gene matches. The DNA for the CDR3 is TGTGCCAGCAGCTTAGACGGCGGGAGCCCCTACAATGAGCAGTTCTTC. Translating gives CASSLDGGSPYNEQFF. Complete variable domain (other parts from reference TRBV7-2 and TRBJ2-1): GAGVSQSPSNKVTEKGKDVELRCDPISGHTALYWYRQSLGQGLEFLIYFQGNSAPDKSGLPSDRFSAERTGGSVSTLTIQRTQQEDSAVYLCASSLDGGSPYNEQFFGPGTRLTVL.

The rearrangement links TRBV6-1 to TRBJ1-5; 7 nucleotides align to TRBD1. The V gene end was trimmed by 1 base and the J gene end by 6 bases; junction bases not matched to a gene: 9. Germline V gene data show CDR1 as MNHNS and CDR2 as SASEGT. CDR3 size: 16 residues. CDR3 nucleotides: TGTGCCAGCAGTGAAGAGACAGGGTACAGTTTTCAGCCCCAGCATTTT. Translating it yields CASSEETGYSFQPQHF.

The CDR3 region has the DNA TGTGCCAGCAGTGAAATGAGGAACACTGAAGCTTTCTTT. It specifies CASSEMRNTEAFF. The chain uses TRBV2 and TRBJ1-1, with no clear D. The CDR3 sequence is 13 residues long. Germline V gives CDR1 SNHLY, CDR2 FYNNEI. Trimming took off 2 bases at V and 1 base at J, with 5 bases between the two ends.

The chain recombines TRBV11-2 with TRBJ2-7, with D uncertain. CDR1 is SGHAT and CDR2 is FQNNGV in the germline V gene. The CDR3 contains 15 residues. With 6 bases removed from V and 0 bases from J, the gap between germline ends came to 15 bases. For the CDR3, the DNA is TGTGCCAGCAGTTTGTCTGCTCAAAGCTCCTACGAGCAGTACTTC. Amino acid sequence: CASSLSAQSSYEQYF.

CDR3 coding DNA: TGCGCCAGCAGCCAAGCAAACTATGGCTACACCTTC. It translates to CASSQANYGYTF. The rearrangement uses TRBV4-3 and TRBJ1-2; no reliable D call. The CDR3 has 12 amino acids. CDR1 LGHNA and CDR2 YSLEER come from the germline V gene. Trimming cost V 1 base and J 2 bases, with 2 bases left between them.

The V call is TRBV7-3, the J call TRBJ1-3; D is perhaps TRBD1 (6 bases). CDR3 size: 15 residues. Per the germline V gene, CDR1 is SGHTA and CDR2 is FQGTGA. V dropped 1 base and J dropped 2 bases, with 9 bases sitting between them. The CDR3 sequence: CASSLIQGPGNTIYF. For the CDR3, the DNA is TGTGCCAGCAGCTTAATTCAGGGGCCTGGAAACACCATATATTTT.

The CDR3, as DNA: TGCGCCAGCAGCTTGGACGGACAGGGGACCAAAAACATTCAGTACTTC. Encoded protein: CASSLDGQGTKNIQYF. The chain employs TRBV5-1 and TRBJ2-4, with 9 bases fitting TRBD1. This CDR3 region has 16 residues. Losses at the gene ends were 0 bases for V and 2 bases for J; bases not matched to a gene: 3. Looked up from germline, CDR1 is SGHRS and CDR2 is YFSETQ.

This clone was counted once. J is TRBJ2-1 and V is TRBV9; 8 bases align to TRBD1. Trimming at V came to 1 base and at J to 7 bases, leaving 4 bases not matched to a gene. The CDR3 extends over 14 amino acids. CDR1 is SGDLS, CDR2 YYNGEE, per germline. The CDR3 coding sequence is TGTGCCAGCAGCGTACAGGGGGCGCAGAATGAGCAGTTCTTC. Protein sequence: CASSVQGAQNEQFF. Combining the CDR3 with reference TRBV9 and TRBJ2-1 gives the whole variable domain DSGVTQTPKHLITATGQRVTLRCSPRSGDLSVYWYQQSLDQGLQFLIQYYNGEERAKGNILERFSAQQFPDLHSELNLSSLELGDSALYFCASSVQGAQNEQFFGPGTRLTVL.

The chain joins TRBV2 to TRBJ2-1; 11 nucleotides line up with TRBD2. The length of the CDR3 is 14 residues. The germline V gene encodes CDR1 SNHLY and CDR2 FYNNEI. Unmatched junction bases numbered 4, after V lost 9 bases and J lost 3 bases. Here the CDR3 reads CARGTSGVYNEQFF. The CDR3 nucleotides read TGTGCCAGAGGGACTAGCGGAGTCTACAATGAGCAGTTCTTC. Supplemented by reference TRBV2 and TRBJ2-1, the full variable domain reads EPEVTQTPSHQVTQMGQEVILRCVPISNHLYFYWYRQILGQKVEFLVSFYNNEISEKSEIFDDQFSVERPDGSNFTLKIRSTKLEDSAMYFCARGTSGVYNEQFFGPGTRLTVL.

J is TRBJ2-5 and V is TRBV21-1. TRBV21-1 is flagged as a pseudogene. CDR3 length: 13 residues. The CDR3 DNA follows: TGTGCCAGCAGCAAAGAGGCACGGGAGACCCAGTACTTC. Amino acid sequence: CASSKEARETQYF.

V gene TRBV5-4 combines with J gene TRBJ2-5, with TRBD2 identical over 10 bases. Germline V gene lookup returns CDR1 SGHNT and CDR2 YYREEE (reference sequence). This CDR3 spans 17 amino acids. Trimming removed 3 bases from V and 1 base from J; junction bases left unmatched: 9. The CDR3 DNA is TGTGCCAGCAGCTGGAGGGTCCGGACTAGCGGCCAAGAGACCCAGTACTTC. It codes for CASSWRVRTSGQETQYF.

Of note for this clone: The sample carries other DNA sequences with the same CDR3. DNA for the CDR3: TGTGCCAGTAGTGCCCTAGCGGGAGGGCCCAATGAGCAGTTCTTC. This codes for CASSALAGGPNEQFF. The chain couples TRBV19 to TRBJ2-1; TRBD2 matches at 12 bases. CDR1 LNHDA and CDR2 SQIVND come from the germline V gene (reference sequence). J was trimmed by 6 bases and V by 5 bases; bases with no gene match: 5. The length of the CDR3 is 15 residues. The full variable domain, completed using reference TRBV19 and TRBJ2-1, is DGGITQSPKYLFRKEGQNVTLSCEQNLNHDAMYWYRQDPGQGLRLIYYSQIVNDFQKGDIAEGYSVSREKKESFPLTVTSAQKNPTAFYLCASSALAGGPNEQFFGPGTRLTVL.

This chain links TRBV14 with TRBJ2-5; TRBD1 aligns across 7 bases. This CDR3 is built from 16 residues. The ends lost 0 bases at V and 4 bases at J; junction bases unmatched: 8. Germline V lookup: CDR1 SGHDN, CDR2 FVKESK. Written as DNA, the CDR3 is TGTGCCAGCAGCCAAGACGCGACAGGGCTTGGAGAGACCCAGTACTTC. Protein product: CASSQDATGLGETQYF.

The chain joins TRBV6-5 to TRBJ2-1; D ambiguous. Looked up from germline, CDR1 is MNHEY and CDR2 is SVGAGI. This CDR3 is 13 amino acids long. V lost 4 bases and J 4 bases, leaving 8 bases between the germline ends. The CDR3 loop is CASSLVGYNEQFF. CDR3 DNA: TGTGCCAGCAGTTTAGTAGGTTACAATGAGCAGTTCTTC.

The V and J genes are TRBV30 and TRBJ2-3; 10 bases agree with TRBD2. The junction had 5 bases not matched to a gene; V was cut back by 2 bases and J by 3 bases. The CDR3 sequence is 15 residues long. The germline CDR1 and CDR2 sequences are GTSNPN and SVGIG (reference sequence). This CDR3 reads CAWSQLAGFTDTQYF. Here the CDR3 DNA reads TGTGCCTGGAGTCAACTAGCGGGATTTACAGATACGCAGTATTTT.

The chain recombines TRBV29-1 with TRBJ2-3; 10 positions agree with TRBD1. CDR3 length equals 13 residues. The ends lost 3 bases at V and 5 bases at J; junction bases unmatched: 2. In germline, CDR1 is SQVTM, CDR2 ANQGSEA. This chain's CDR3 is CSVDGTGVDTQYF. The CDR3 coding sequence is TGCAGCGTTGACGGGACAGGGGTAGATACGCAGTATTTT.

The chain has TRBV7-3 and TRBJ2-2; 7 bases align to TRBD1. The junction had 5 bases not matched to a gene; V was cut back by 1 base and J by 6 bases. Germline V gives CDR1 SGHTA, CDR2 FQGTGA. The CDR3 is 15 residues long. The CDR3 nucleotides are TGTGCCAGCAGCTTAAACAGGGGATTTCCCGGGGAGCTGTTTTTT. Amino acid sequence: CASSLNRGFPGELFF.

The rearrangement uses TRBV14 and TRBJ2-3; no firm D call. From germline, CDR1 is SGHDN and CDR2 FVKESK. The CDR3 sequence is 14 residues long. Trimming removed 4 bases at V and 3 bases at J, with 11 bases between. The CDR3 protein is CASSPPQWTDTQYF. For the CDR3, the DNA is TGTGCCAGCAGCCCTCCCCAATGGACAGATACGCAGTATTTT.

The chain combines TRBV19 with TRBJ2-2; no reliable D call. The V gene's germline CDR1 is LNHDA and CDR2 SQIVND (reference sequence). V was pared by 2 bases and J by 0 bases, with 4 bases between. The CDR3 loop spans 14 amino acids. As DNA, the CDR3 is TGTGCCAGTAGTATAAGCACGAACACCGGGGAGCTGTTTTTT. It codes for CASSISTNTGELFF.

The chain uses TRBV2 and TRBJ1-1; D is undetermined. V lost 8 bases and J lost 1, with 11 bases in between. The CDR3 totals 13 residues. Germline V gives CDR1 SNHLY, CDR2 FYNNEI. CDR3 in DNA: TGTGCCAGCGAAGGACGGGGGAACACTGAAGCTTTCTTT. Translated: CASEGRGNTEAFF.

The CDR3 DNA reads as TGTGCCAGCTCACCAGTCCGGGACAGGGTCGATGAGCAGTTCTTC. The encoded protein is CASSPVRDRVDEQFF. The rearrangement joins TRBV18 to TRBJ2-1; 9 bases are a match to TRBD1. The CDR3 is 15 residues long. The V and J ends lost 2 bases and 8 bases, in that order; junction bases with no gene match: 7. Germline CDR1 KGHSH, CDR2 LQKENI.

CDR3 residues: CASTGPRLKNIQYF. As DNA, the CDR3 is TGCGCCAGCACGGGGCCCAGGCTCAAAAACATTCAGTACTTC. The rearrangement joins TRBV23-1 to TRBJ2-4; D could derive from TRBD1 or TRBD2 (5 bases each). Being an ORF, TRBV23-1 has a function that is uncertain. The CDR3 runs to 14 residues. The ends were cut back, 7 bases at V and 3 bases at J, with 13 bases in the middle.

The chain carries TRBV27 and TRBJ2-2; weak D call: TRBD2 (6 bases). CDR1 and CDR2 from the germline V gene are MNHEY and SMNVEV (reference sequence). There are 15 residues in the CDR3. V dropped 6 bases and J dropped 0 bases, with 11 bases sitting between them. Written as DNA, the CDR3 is TGTGCCAGCAGGCGGGGTTTCGCGAACACCGGGGAGCTGTTTTTT. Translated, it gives CASRRGFANTGELFF.

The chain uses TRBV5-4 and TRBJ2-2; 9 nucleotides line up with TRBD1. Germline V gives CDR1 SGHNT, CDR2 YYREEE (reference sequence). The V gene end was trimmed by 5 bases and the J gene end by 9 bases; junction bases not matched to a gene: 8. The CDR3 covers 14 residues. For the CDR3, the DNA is TGTGCCAGCAGTCCCGGGACAGGGTATAGGGAGCTGTTTTTT. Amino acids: CASSPGTGYRELFF.

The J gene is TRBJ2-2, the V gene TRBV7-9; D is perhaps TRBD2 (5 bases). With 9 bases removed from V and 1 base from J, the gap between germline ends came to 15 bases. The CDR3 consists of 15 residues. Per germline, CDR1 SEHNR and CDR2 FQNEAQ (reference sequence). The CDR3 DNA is TGTGCCAGGGGAGAACCGTTGGGGAACACCGGGGAGCTGTTTTTT. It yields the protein CARGEPLGNTGELFF.

CDR3 DNA: TGTGCCAGCAGCTTGGACCGGGGAAGGGCTAACTATGGCTACACCTTC. Translating gives CASSLDRGRANYGYTF. The chain combines TRBV5-4 with TRBJ1-2; D uncertain. This CDR3 is 16 amino acids long. The germline gives CDR1 SGHNT, CDR2 YYREEE (reference sequence). Trimming left V 0 bases short and J 0 bases short, with 12 bases between.

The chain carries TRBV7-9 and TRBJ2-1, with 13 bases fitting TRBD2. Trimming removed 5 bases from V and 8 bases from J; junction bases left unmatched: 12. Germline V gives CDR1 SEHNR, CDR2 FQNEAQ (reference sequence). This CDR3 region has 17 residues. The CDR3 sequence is CASSPSRTSGSSDEQFF. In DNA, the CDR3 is TGTGCCAGCAGCCCTTCGAGGACTAGCGGGAGTAGCGATGAGCAGTTCTTC. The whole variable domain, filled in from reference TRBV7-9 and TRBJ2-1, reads DTGVSQNPRHKITKRGQNVTFRCDPISEHNRLYWYRQTLGQGPEFLTYFQNEAQLEKSRLLSDRFSAERPKGSFSTLEIQRTEQGDSAMYLCASSPSRTSGSSDEQFFGPGTRLTVL.

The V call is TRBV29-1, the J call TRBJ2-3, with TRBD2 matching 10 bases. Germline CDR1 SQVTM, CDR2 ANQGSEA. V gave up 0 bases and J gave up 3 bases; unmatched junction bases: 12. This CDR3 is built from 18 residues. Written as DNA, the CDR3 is TGCAGCGTTGAAGATCAGGGGCTAGCGGGAGTCAGGACAGATACGCAGTATTTT. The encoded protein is CSVEDQGLAGVRTDTQYF.